One sample yielded the 21 T cell receptor beta chains listed below, sequenced in a study of T cell changes during pregnancy in multiple sclerosis. Produced via immunoSEQ multiplex PCR; TCRdb's table is partial and in-frame only. Of 50,000 to 65,000 clones in the sample, roughly 92% were seen once. The sequencing used CD8+ T cells from peripheral blood mononuclear cells, collected in the second trimester of pregnancy. These receptors all come from a female donor with multiple sclerosis, enrolled in a pregnancy study.

This chain joins TRBV27 and TRBJ2-1, with 10 positions matching TRBD2. With 2 bases clipped from V and 9 bases from J, the junction kept 4 bases outside the gene matches. Germline V gene sequence: CDR1 MNHEY, CDR2 SMNVEV (reference sequence). There are 14 residues in the CDR3. Here the CDR3 reads CASSLLAGEGEQFF. Here the CDR3 DNA reads TGTGCCAGCAGTTTACTAGCGGGAGAGGGTGAGCAGTTCTTC.

This sequence joins TRBV27 and TRBJ2-1; TRBD2 matches at 7 bases. Germline V lookup: CDR1 MNHEY, CDR2 SMNVEV (reference sequence). The CDR3 consists of 12 residues. V dropped 6 bases and J dropped 14; count of bases not matched to a gene: 10. CDR3: CASRLAGRSEFF. CDR3 DNA sequence: TGTGCCAGCAGGTTAGCGGGTAGGTCTGAGTTCTTC.

This clone was seen once. This chain connects TRBV7-9 to TRBJ1-3, with a tentative D call TRBD1 (6 bases). The CDR3 sequence is 15 residues long. Trimming left V 3 bases short and J 10 bases short, with 19 bases between. CDR1 is SEHNR, CDR2 FQNEAQ, per germline (reference sequence). CDR3 sequence: CASSFSGQWPRTIYF. The DNA for the CDR3 is TGTGCCAGCAGCTTCTCGGGACAATGGCCCCGAACCATATATTTT.

In its sample, this clone was seen a few times. V and J are TRBV2 and TRBJ2-7; possibly TRBD1 for D (5 bases). This CDR3 is 15 amino acids long. Trimming stripped 1 base from V and 2 bases from J, with 12 bases between. The germline gives CDR1 SNHLY, CDR2 FYNNEI. CDR3 sequence reads: CASSEGAGAAYEQYF. CDR3 coding DNA: TGTGCCAGCAGTGAAGGTGCTGGGGCAGCCTACGAGCAGTACTTC.

As regards this clone: Other DNA sequences in this specimen translate into the identical CDR3. V is TRBV19 and J is TRBJ1-1; the D is unclear. The CDR3 contains 12 residues. V was pared by 4 bases and J by 2 bases, with 5 bases between. Germline V gives CDR1 LNHDA, CDR2 SQIVND (reference sequence). The CDR3 loop is CASSTGNTEAFF. The DNA for the CDR3 is TGTGCCAGTAGTACCGGTAACACTGAAGCTTTCTTT.

The chain carries TRBV9 and TRBJ2-1; tentative D call: TRBD2 (6 bases). Germline-derived CDR1 and CDR2 are SGDLS and YYNGEE. There are 16 residues in the CDR3. Trimming took off 0 bases at V and 0 bases at J, with 10 bases between the two ends. The CDR3 reads CASSVVAASSYNEQFF. The CDR3 nucleotides are TGTGCCAGCAGCGTAGTAGCGGCCAGCTCCTACAATGAGCAGTTCTTC.

V gene TRBV9 combines with J gene TRBJ1-1; TRBD1 agrees at 7 bases. The ends lost 3 bases at V and 0 bases at J; junction bases unmatched: 8. Germline CDR1 and CDR2: SGDLS and YYNGEE. This CDR3 is built from 16 residues. CDR3 DNA sequence: TGTGCCAGCAGCGACTCCCGGGACAGCCTGAACACTGAAGCTTTCTTT. The encoded protein is CASSDSRDSLNTEAFF.

J is TRBJ1-2 and V is TRBV28; TRBD1 matches at 9 bases. With V trimmed by 2 bases and J by 7 bases, 5 bases remained unmatched. The CDR3 has 14 residues. The germline V gene encodes CDR1 MDHEN and CDR2 SYDVKM. The CDR3 nucleotides are TGTGCCAGCAGTTTAGGGACAGGGCTTGGTGGCTACACCTTC. This translates into CASSLGTGLGGYTF.

The chain combines TRBV2 with TRBJ1-1; 11 bases align to TRBD1. The CDR3 sequence is 17 residues long. The junction had 9 bases not matched to a gene; V was cut back by 6 bases and J by 0 bases. Germline CDR1 SNHLY, CDR2 FYNNEI. The CDR3 DNA follows: TGTGCCAGCAGCCCGGGACAGGGGGTTCTCGTGAACACTGAAGCTTTCTTT. Protein: CASSPGQGVLVNTEAFF.

This chain joins TRBV4-1 and TRBJ2-7; the D gene is possibly TRBD2 (6 bases). V was pared by 4 bases and J by 3 bases, with 13 bases between. Germline V gene lookup returns CDR1 MGHRA and CDR2 YSYEKL. This CDR3 spans 14 amino acids. The CDR3 region is CASSLDRGGYEQYF. The CDR3 DNA sequence: TGCGCCAGCAGCCTAGACCGGGGAGGCTACGAGCAGTACTTC.

The V call is TRBV4-1, the J call TRBJ2-7; 7 positions agree with TRBD1. Germline CDR1 is MGHRA and CDR2 is YSYEKL. The CDR3 is 16 amino acids. Trimming at V came to 0 bases and at J to 3 bases, leaving 8 bases not matched to a gene. CDR3 sequence (DNA): TGCGCCAGCAGCCAAGATTACGGGGACAGAGACTACGAGCAGTACTTC. Encoded protein: CASSQDYGDRDYEQYF.

The gene calls are TRBV27 and TRBJ2-7; 8 bases are shared with TRBD2. CDR1 is MNHEY and CDR2 is SMNVEV in the germline V gene (reference sequence). V lost 2 bases to trimming and J lost 4 bases; unmatched junction nucleotides: 4. The CDR3 sequence is 14 residues long. Here the CDR3 DNA reads TGTGCCAGCAGTTTAACTAGCGGCTTATACGAGCAGTACTTC. It encodes CASSLTSGLYEQYF.

The genes are TRBV5-1 and TRBJ2-7, with TRBD2 as a possible D gene (6 bases). The germline V gene encodes CDR1 SGHRS and CDR2 YFSETQ. The CDR3 is 13 residues long. The V gene lost 1 base and the J gene lost 5 bases, with 10 bases spanning the gap. This CDR3 reads CASSLRLGHEQYF. The CDR3 nucleotides are TGCGCCAGCAGCTTGAGACTAGGGCACGAGCAGTACTTC. Full variable domain (rest looked up from reference TRBV5-1 and TRBJ2-7): KAGVTQTPRYLIKTRGQQVTLSCSPISGHRSVSWYQQTPGQGLQFLFEYFSETQRNKGNFPGRFSGRQFSNSRSEMNVSTLELGDSALYLCASSLRLGHEQYFGPGTRLTVT.

The rearrangement links TRBV27 to TRBJ2-7; 10 bases agree with TRBD1. The length of the CDR3 is 13 residues. With 9 bases clipped from V and 4 bases from J, the junction kept 6 bases outside the gene matches. Germline-derived CDR1 and CDR2 are MNHEY and SMNVEV (reference sequence). CDR3 DNA: TGTGCCAGTTCCGGACAGGGGGGATACGAGCAGTACTTC. Translation gives CASSGQGGYEQYF.

The chain carries TRBV23-1 and TRBJ1-4; D is unclear. TRBV23-1 is marked as an open reading frame, function uncertain. The germline V and J ends were trimmed by 4 bases and 5 bases, with 14 bases remaining between them. The CDR3 runs to 15 residues. CDR3 residues: CASSPRAVTNEKLFF. CDR3 coding DNA: TGCGCCAGCAGTCCGCGGGCAGTGACGAATGAAAAACTGTTTTTT.

This sequence joins TRBV5-4 and TRBJ1-1, with D hard to call. Germline V gives CDR1 SGHNT, CDR2 YYREEE (reference sequence). Trimming pared 2 bases from V and 0 bases from J, leaving 14 bases between. This CDR3 is built from 16 residues. Written as DNA, the CDR3 is TGTGCCAGCAGCTTTCTCGAGAGAGCCTTGAACACTGAAGCTTTCTTT. It encodes CASSFLERALNTEAFF.

This clone showed up just once. The gene calls are TRBV19 and TRBJ2-7; D might be TRBD2 (5 bases). CDR3 length: 15 residues. Germline V gene data show CDR1 as LNHDA and CDR2 as SQIVND (reference sequence). The germline V and J ends were trimmed by 3 bases and 2 bases, with 14 bases remaining between them. CDR3 DNA: TGTGCCAGTAGTATGGACGGGAAGCCCCCCTACGAGCAGTACTTC. Amino acid sequence: CASSMDGKPPYEQYF. Using reference TRBV19 and TRBJ2-7 for the parts outside the CDR3, the full variable domain is DGGITQSPKYLFRKEGQNVTLSCEQNLNHDAMYWYRQDPGQGLRLIYYSQIVNDFQKGDIAEGYSVSREKKESFPLTVTSAQKNPTAFYLCASSMDGKPPYEQYFGPGTRLTVT.

This clone was seen just once. This CDR3 reads CASSSPTGVVGNTIYF. DNA for the CDR3: TGTGCCAGCAGTAGCCCGACAGGGGTCGTTGGAAACACCATATATTTT. This chain connects TRBV25-1 to TRBJ1-3; TRBD1 matches 8 bases. The CDR3 has 16 residues. Germline loops: CDR1 MGHDK, CDR2 SYGVNS. V was pared by 5 bases and J by 3 bases, with 9 bases of the junction left unmatched.

The rearrangement links TRBV7-2 to TRBJ1-5; D unresolved. The V and J ends lost 4 bases and 1 base respectively, with 8 bases between them. The CDR3 spans 14 residues. Germline loops: CDR1 SGHTA, CDR2 FQGNSA. CDR3 nucleotide sequence: TGTGCCAGCAGCTCGGGAGGGAGCAATCAGCCCCAGCATTTT. Translating it yields CASSSGGSNQPQHF.

V and J are TRBV15 and TRBJ2-2; D gene unclear. The CDR3 length is 11 residues. V lost 4 bases to trimming and J lost 7 bases, with 4 bases between them. CDR1 and CDR2 from the germline V gene are LNHNV and YYDKDF (reference sequence). The DNA of the CDR3 is TGTGCCACCAGCACGGGCGGGGAGCTGTTTTTT. Its translation is CATSTGGELFF.

The rearrangement uses TRBV6-1 and TRBJ1-2; 9 nucleotides line up with TRBD1. Germline V gene sequence: CDR1 MNHNS, CDR2 SASEGT. The CDR3 has 15 amino acids. The V and J ends lost 2 bases and 3 bases, in that order; junction bases with no gene match: 4. In DNA form, the CDR3 reads TGTGCCAGCAGTGAATCCGGGACAGGGTACTATGGCTACACCTTC. Its translation: CASSESGTGYYGYTF.